This entry concerns a single T cell receptor (beta chain). Data came from immunoSEQ multiplex PCR; TCRdb stores just in-frame clones and leaves some out. The sample records some 120,000 clones, more than 70% being singletons. The data were taken from a study of T cell responses to AZD1222 COVID-19 vaccine. The CDR3 contains 16 residues. Germline loops: CDR1 SGHRS, CDR2 YFSETQ. After removal of 0 bases from V and 6 bases from J, the junction contained 8 bases not matched to a gene. The J gene is TRBJ2-2, the V gene TRBV5-1; the match to TRBD1 covers 7 bases. This specimen consisted of peripheral blood, obtained on day 0 of AZD1222 vaccination. This clonotype was obtained from an adult in good health. CDR3 DNA sequence: TGCGCCAGCAGCTTGGGGGCGACAGGGCGGGCCGGGGAGCTGTTTTTT. As protein: CASSLGATGRAGELFF. The whole variable domain, filled in from reference TRBV5-1 and TRBJ2-2, reads KAGVTQTPRYLIKTRGQQVTLSCSPISGHRSVSWYQQTPGQGLQFLFEYFSETQRNKGNFPGRFSGRQFSNSRSEMNVSTLELGDSALYLCASSLGATGRAGELFFGEGSRLTVL.